The 19 T cell receptor beta chains presented below share a single source sample, sequenced in a study of T-cell reconstitution after alpha-beta-depleted transplantation in children (dated by TCRdb to 2016 to 2017). Interpreted using the paper, the treatment or condition label stands for: allogeneic hematopoietic cell transplantation with graft depleted of TCRalphabeta T cells and CD19 B cells. The library was generated by PCR. For sequencing, an Illumina HiSeq 2500 was employed. TCR library preparation used molecular barcoding, with unique molecular identifiers applied to normalize quantification of the TCRbeta repertoire. Using fastp at Q25 and MiXCR, TCRdb reprocessed the public reads and kept productive beta chains. Rows are combined by CDR3 protein, so each entry shows the most common genes and DNA. This sample gives some 830,000 distinct CDR3 sequences in total; 16% of them show up just once. The top ten constitute roughly 5% of the sample.

The material sequenced was PBMCs, mostly from graft donor cells, taken 360 days after TCRalphabeta/CD19-depleted stem cell transplant. The receptors shown here come from a male patient between 10 and 17 years old who had a stem cell transplant for acute lymphoblastic leukemia, so the T cells may come from the graft donor.

J is TRBJ1-6 and V is TRBV12-3 or TRBV12-4, with D perhaps TRBD1 (6 bases). Trimming removed 3 bases at V and 8 bases at J, with 11 bases between. The CDR3 has 14 residues. For the CDR3, the DNA is TGTGCCAGCAGTTTGCAGGGGCGGGATTCACCCCTCCACTTT. Its protein product is CASSLQGRDSPLHF.

This clonotype was seen more than once but under ten times. The chain recombines TRBV5-1 with TRBJ2-7, with D unclear. The CDR3 is made up of 14 amino acids. Between the trimmed V and J ends, which lost 2 bases and 0 bases, there was a span of 9 bases. Germline lookup yields CDR1 SGHRS and CDR2 YFSETQ. The CDR3 is CASSFVPGSYEQYF. The CDR3 bases are TGCGCCAGCAGCTTCGTGCCTGGCTCCTACGAGCAGTACTTC.

This clonotype has a handful of counts. This chain links TRBV6-2 or TRBV6-3 with TRBJ2-2; maybe TRBD2 (6 bases). This CDR3 is built from 17 residues. Germline lookup yields CDR1 MNHEY and CDR2 SVGEGT. V shed 6 bases and J shed 0 bases, with 17 bases lying between them. CDR3 DNA: TGTGCCAGCAGCCTCCGGCGGGACTCTACGAACACCGGGGAGCTGTTTTTT. It codes for CASSLRRDSTNTGELFF.

This clonotype was seen a few times. The V call is TRBV25-1, the J call TRBJ1-2; the D gene is possibly TRBD1 (6 bases). The CDR3 covers 13 residues. Germline CDR1 reads MGHDK; CDR2 reads SYGVNS. The V and J ends lost 1 base and 8 bases respectively, with 11 bases between them. CDR3 DNA sequence: TGTGCCAGCAGTGAATGGTCGGGGGCCGGCTACACCTTC. Protein: CASSEWSGAGYTF.

V gene TRBV7-9 combines with J gene TRBJ2-1, with 8 bases that match TRBD1. Unmatched junction bases numbered 5, after V lost 5 bases and J lost 5 bases. The CDR3 sequence is 14 residues long. Germline V gene lookup returns CDR1 SEHNR and CDR2 FQNEAQ (reference sequence). The CDR3 region has the DNA TGTGCCAGCAGCAGGATGACAGGGGACAATGAGCAGTTCTTC. Translated: CASSRMTGDNEQFF.

The chain recombines TRBV7-8 with TRBJ2-7; no firm D call. The ends were cut back, 0 bases at V and 5 bases at J, with 20 bases in the middle. The CDR3 length is 17 residues. Germline V gene data show CDR1 as SGHVS and CDR2 as FQNEAQ. CDR3 nucleotides: TGTGCCAGCAGCTTAGCCGACCTGGGCCCCCACCCACACGAGCAGTACTTC. Protein: CASSLADLGPHPHEQYF.

This sequence joins TRBV3-1 and TRBJ2-7; TRBD2 aligns across 11 bases. J was trimmed by 7 bases and V by 1 base; bases with no gene match: 6. The CDR3 spans 15 residues. Germline CDR1 LGHDT, CDR2 YNNKEL (reference sequence). The CDR3: CASSQGTSGPREQYF. CDR3 in DNA: TGTGCCAGCAGCCAAGGGACTAGCGGGCCGCGAGAGCAGTACTTC.

This clonotype turned up a few times. The V and J genes are TRBV6-5 and TRBJ1-1, with D uncertain. Per germline, CDR1 MNHEY and CDR2 SVGAGI. This CDR3 spans 13 amino acids. V lost 2 bases, J lost 3 bases, and 7 bases lay in between. CDR3 in amino acids: CASSYAGYTEAFF. CDR3 DNA: TGTGCCAGCAGTTACGCGGGGTACACTGAAGCTTTCTTT.

This chain uses TRBV15 with TRBJ1-5; D gene unclear. Between the trimmed V and J ends, which lost 5 bases and 4 bases, there was a span of 6 bases. Germline V gene lookup returns CDR1 LNHNV and CDR2 YYDKDF (reference sequence). The CDR3 totals 12 residues. In DNA, the CDR3 is TGTGCCACCAGCGGGGTAAATCAGCCCCAGCATTTT. This translates into CATSGVNQPQHF.

In this sample, this clonotype turned up a few times. The rearrangement uses TRBV24-1 and TRBJ2-1; TRBD2 matches 10 bases. CDR3 length: 16 residues. V was clipped by 5 bases and J by 6 bases; unmatched bases: 9. Per germline, CDR1 KGHDR and CDR2 SFDVKD. CDR3 sequence: CATSAPGAGGRNEQFF. The CDR3 DNA sequence: TGTGCCACCAGTGCCCCGGGAGCGGGAGGGCGCAATGAGCAGTTCTTC.

The rearrangement uses TRBV20-1 and TRBJ2-7; D gene unclear. This CDR3 comprises 12 residues. V was cut by 3 bases and J by 2 bases, with 8 bases left in between. The germline gives CDR1 DFQATT, CDR2 SNEGSKA (reference sequence). The CDR3 DNA sequence: TGCAGTGCTAGTCTTGAAACCTACGAGCAGTACTTC. It translates to CSASLETYEQYF.

This CDR3 is CASSLEYRGGYGYTF. The CDR3 DNA reads TGTGCCAGCAGTTTAGAGTACAGGGGAGGCTATGGCTACACCTTC. The chain couples TRBV27 to TRBJ1-2; 7 bases agree with TRBD1. J lost 4 bases, V lost 2 bases, and 7 bases had no gene match. Germline CDR1 and CDR2: MNHEY and SMNVEV (reference sequence). The CDR3 runs 15 residues.

The rearrangement uses TRBV12-3 or TRBV12-4 and TRBJ2-1; 14 bases agree with TRBD2. This CDR3 comprises 18 residues. Unmatched junction bases numbered 4, after V lost 3 bases and J lost 0 bases. The CDR3 DNA reads TGTGCCAGCAGTTTGGGACTAGCGGGAGTAAGCTCCTACAATGAGCAGTTCTTC. Protein: CASSLGLAGVSSYNEQFF.

In its sample, this clonotype was seen a few times. The chain uses TRBV10-2 and TRBJ1-5, with D unresolved. The germline V gene has CDR1 WSHSY and CDR2 SAAADI. The ends were cut back, 5 bases at V and 4 bases at J, with 12 bases in the middle. This CDR3 is 14 amino acids long. The CDR3 loop is CASSTESANQPQHF. CDR3 sequence (DNA): TGCGCCAGCAGTACGGAAAGCGCTAATCAGCCCCAGCATTTT.

The rearrangement uses TRBV5-4 and TRBJ2-4; D gene uncertain. This CDR3 is built from 19 residues. V lost 0 bases to trimming and J lost 0 bases, with 19 bases between them. CDR1 is SGHNT, CDR2 YYREEE, per germline (reference sequence). The CDR3 DNA reads TGTGCCAGCAGCTTGGGTGTGGGAAACTCAAGGGAAGCCAAAAACATTCAGTACTTC. It translates to CASSLGVGNSREAKNIQYF.

The V call is TRBV29-1, the J call TRBJ1-5; 8 positions agree with TRBD1. CDR1 and CDR2 from the germline V gene are SQVTM and ANQGSEA. The CDR3 is 13 amino acids. J was trimmed by 4 bases and V by 6 bases; bases with no gene match: 5. This CDR3 reads CSVDQGANQPQHF. In DNA, the CDR3 is TGCAGCGTAGACCAGGGGGCGAATCAGCCCCAGCATTTT.

V and J are TRBV5-1 and TRBJ2-3, with unresolved D. CDR1 SGHRS and CDR2 YFSETQ come from the germline V gene. V was clipped by 0 bases and J by 2 bases, with 10 bases between them. The CDR3 runs 15 residues. The CDR3 here is CASSLDSNPTDTQYF. In DNA, the CDR3 is TGCGCCAGCAGCTTGGACTCTAACCCCACAGATACGCAGTATTTT.

The chain employs TRBV27 and TRBJ2-5; perhaps D is TRBD1 or TRBD2 (5 bases each). Trimming shortened V by 5 bases and J by 1 base, and 20 bases separated the two germline ends. This CDR3 has 17 amino acids. Per germline, CDR1 MNHEY and CDR2 SMNVEV (reference sequence). CDR3 loop: CASSPISGPRAQETQYF. In nucleotides, the CDR3 is TGTGCCAGCAGTCCGATATCGGGGCCCCGAGCCCAAGAGACCCAGTACTTC.

This clonotype showed up just a few times. The CDR3 sequence is CASSPQDGGQETQYF. The CDR3 DNA reads TGTGCCAGCTCACCCCAGGACGGAGGCCAAGAGACCCAGTACTTC. V and J are TRBV18 and TRBJ2-5, with a weak D call TRBD2 (5 bases). V was trimmed by 3 bases and J by 1 base, leaving 12 bases between them. Germline loops: CDR1 KGHSH, CDR2 LQKENI. The CDR3 length is 15 residues.